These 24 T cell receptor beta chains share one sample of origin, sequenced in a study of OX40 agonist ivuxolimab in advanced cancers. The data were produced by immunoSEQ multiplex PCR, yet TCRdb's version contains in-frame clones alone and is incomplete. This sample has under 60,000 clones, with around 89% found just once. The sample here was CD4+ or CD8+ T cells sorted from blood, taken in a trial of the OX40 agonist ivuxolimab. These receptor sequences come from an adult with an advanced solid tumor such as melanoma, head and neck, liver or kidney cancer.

Written as DNA, the CDR3 is TGTGCCAGCAGTTTCAACAGGGAAAAACTGTTTTTT. Protein: CASSFNREKLFF. The rearrangement links TRBV28 to TRBJ1-4; a weak D match, TRBD1 (5 bases). CDR1 is MDHEN, CDR2 SYDVKM, per germline. There are 12 residues in the CDR3. Between the trimmed V and J ends, which lost 3 bases and 8 bases, there was a span of 7 bases.

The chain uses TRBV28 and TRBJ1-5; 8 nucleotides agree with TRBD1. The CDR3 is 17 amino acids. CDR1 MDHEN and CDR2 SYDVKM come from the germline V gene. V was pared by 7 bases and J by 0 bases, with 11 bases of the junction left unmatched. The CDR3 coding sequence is TGTGCCAGCAATCTCCGGGACAGGTCCTATAGCAATCAGCCCCAGCATTTT. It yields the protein CASNLRDRSYSNQPQHF. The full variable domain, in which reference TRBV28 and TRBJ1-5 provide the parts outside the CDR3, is DVKVTQSSRYLVKRTGEKVFLECVQDMDHENMFWYRQDPGLGLRLIYFSYDVKMKEKGDIPEGYSVSREKKERFSLILESASTNQTSMYLCASNLRDRSYSNQPQHFGDGTRLSIL.

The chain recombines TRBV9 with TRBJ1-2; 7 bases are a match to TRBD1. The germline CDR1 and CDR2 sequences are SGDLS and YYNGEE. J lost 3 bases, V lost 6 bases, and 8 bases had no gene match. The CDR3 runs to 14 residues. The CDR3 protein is CASTARGIDYGYTF. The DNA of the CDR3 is TGTGCCAGCACCGCCAGGGGGATAGACTATGGCTACACCTTC.

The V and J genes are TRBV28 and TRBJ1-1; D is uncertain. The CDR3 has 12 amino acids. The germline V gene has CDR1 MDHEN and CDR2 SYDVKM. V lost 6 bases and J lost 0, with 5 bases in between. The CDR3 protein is CASRLLNTEAFF. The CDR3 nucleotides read TGTGCCAGCAGGCTCCTGAACACTGAAGCTTTCTTT.

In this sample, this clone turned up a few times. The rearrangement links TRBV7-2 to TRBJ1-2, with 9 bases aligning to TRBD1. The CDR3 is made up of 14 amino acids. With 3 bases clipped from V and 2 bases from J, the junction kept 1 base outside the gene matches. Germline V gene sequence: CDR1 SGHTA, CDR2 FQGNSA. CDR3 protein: CASSLGQGNYGYTF. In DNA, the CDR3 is TGTGCCAGCAGCTTGGGACAGGGCAACTATGGCTACACCTTC.

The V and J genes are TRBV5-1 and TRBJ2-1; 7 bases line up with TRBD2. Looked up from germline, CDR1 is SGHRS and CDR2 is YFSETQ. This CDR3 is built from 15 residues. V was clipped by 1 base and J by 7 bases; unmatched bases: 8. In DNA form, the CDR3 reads TGCGCCAGCAGCTTGAGGCGGGAGCTAGGAAATGAGCAGTTCTTC. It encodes CASSLRRELGNEQFF.

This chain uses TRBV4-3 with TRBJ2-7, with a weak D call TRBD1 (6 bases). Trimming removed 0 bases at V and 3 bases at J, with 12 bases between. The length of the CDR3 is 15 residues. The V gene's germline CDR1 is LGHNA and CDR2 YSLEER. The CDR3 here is CASSQDRGSYYEQYF. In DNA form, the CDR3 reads TGCGCCAGCAGCCAAGATAGGGGGTCTTACTACGAGCAGTACTTC.

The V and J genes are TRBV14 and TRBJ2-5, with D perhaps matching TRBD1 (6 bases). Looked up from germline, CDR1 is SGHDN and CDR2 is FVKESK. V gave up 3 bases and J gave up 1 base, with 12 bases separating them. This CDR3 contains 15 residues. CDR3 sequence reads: CASSQSNRAQETQYF. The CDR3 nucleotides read TGTGCCAGCAGCCAGTCGAACAGGGCCCAAGAGACCCAGTACTTC.

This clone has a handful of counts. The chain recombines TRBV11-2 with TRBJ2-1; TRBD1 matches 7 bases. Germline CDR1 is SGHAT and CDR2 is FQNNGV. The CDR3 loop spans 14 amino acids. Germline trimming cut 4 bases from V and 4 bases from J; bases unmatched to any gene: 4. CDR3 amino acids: CASSSGQLYNEQFF. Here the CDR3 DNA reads TGTGCCAGCAGCTCGGGACAGTTGTACAATGAGCAGTTCTTC. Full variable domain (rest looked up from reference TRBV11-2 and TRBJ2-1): EAGVAQSPRYKIIEKRQSVAFWCNPISGHATLYWYQQILGQGPKLLIQFQNNGVVDDSQLPKDRFSAERLKGVDSTLKIQPAKLEDSAVYLCASSSGQLYNEQFFGPGTRLTVL.

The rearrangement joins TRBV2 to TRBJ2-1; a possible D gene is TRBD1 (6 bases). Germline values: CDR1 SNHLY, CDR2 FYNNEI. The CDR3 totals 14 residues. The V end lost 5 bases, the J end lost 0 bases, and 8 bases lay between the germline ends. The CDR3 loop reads CASSTGLSYNEQFF. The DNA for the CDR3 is TGTGCCAGCAGTACAGGGCTCTCCTACAATGAGCAGTTCTTC.

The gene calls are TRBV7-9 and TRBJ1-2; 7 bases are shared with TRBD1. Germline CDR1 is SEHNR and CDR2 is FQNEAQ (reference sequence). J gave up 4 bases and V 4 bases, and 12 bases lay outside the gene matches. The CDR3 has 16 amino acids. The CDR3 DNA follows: TGTGCCAGCAGCTCCTTACTCGACAGGGCGGGCTATGGCTACACCTTC. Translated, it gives CASSSLLDRAGYGYTF.

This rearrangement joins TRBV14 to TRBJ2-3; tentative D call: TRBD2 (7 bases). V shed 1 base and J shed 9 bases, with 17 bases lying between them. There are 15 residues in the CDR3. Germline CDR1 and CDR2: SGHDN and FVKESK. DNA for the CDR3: TGTGCCAGCAGCCAAGTTTCGGGGGGCAGGGGAACGCAGTATTTT. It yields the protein CASSQVSGGRGTQYF.

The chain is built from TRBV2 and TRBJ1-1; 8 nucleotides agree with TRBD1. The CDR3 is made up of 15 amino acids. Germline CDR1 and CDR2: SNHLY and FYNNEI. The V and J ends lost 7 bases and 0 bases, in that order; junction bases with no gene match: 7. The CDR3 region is CASTRQGALNTEAFF. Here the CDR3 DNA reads TGTGCCAGCACCCGGCAGGGGGCTTTGAACACTGAAGCTTTCTTT.

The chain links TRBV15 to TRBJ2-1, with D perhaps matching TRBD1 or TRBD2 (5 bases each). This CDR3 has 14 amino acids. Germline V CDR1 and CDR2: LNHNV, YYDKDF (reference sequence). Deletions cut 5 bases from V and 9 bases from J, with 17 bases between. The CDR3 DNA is TGTGCCACCAGCTCTCCCGAGAGGGGAGTTGAGCAGTTCTTC. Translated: CATSSPERGVEQFF.

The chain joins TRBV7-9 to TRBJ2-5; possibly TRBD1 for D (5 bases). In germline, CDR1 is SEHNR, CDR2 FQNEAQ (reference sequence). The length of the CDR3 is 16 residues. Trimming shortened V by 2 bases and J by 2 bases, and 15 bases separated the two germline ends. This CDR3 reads CASSLWRTMAQETQYF. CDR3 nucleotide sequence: TGTGCCAGCAGCTTATGGCGGACAATGGCACAAGAGACCCAGTACTTC.

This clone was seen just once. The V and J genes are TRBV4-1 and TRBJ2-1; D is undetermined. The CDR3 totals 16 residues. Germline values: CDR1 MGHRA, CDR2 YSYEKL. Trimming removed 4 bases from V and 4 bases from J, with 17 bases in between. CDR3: CASSPPRATSYNEQFF. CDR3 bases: TGCGCCAGCAGCCCCCCCCGGGCCACTTCATACAATGAGCAGTTCTTC.

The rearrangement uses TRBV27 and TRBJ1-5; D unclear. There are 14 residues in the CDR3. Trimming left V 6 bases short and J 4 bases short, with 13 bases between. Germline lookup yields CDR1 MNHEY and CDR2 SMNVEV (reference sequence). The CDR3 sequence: CASSHYWSNQPQHF. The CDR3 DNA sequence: TGTGCCAGCAGCCATTATTGGTCAAATCAGCCCCAGCATTTT.

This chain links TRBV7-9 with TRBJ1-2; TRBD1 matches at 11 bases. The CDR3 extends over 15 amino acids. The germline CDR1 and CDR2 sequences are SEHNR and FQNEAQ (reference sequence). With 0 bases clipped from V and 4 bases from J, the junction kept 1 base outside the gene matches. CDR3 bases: TGTGCCAGCAGCTTAGCGGGGACAGGGGGCTATGGCTACACCTTC. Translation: CASSLAGTGGYGYTF.

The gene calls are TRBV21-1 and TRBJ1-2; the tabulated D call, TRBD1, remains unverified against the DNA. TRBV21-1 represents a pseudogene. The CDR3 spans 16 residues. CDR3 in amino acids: CASSKNWAGLNYGYTF. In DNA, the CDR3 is TGTGCCAGCAGCAAAAATTGGGCAGGCCTGAACTATGGCTACACCTTC.

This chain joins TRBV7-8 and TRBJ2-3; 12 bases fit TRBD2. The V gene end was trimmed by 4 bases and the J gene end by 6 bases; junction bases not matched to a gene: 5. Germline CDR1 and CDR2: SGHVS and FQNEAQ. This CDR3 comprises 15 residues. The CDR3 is CASSSSGRAGDTQYF. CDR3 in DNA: TGTGCCAGCAGCTCTAGCGGGAGGGCCGGTGATACGCAGTATTTT.

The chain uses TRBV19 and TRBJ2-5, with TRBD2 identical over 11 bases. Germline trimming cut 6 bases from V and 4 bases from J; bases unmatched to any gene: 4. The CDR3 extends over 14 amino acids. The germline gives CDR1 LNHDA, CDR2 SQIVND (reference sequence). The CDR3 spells CASRRTSGPETQYF. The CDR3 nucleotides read TGTGCCAGTAGAAGGACTAGCGGGCCAGAGACCCAGTACTTC. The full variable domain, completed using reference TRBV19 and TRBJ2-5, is DGGITQSPKYLFRKEGQNVTLSCEQNLNHDAMYWYRQDPGQGLRLIYYSQIVNDFQKGDIAEGYSVSREKKESFPLTVTSAQKNPTAFYLCASRRTSGPETQYFGPGTRLLVL.

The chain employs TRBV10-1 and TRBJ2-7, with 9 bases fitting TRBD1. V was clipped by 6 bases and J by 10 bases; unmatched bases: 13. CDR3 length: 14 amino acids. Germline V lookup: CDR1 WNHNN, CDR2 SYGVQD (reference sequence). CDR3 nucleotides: TGCGCCAGCAGCTATTCCGGGACAGGGAGAGATCAGTACTTC. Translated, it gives CASSYSGTGRDQYF.

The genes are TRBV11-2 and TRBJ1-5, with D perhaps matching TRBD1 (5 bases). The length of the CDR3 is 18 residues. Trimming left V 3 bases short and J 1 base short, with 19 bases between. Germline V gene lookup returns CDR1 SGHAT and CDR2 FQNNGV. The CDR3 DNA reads TGTGCCAGCAGCTTGAAGCGCGGACGGGGGATCAGCAATCAGCCCCAGCATTTT. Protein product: CASSLKRGRGISNQPQHF.

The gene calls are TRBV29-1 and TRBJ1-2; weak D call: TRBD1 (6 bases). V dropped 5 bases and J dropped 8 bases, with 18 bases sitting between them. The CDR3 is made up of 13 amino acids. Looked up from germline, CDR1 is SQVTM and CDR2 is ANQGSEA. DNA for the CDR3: TGCAGCGTTTTGTACAGGGTAACGCGGGGCTACACCTTC. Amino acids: CSVLYRVTRGYTF.